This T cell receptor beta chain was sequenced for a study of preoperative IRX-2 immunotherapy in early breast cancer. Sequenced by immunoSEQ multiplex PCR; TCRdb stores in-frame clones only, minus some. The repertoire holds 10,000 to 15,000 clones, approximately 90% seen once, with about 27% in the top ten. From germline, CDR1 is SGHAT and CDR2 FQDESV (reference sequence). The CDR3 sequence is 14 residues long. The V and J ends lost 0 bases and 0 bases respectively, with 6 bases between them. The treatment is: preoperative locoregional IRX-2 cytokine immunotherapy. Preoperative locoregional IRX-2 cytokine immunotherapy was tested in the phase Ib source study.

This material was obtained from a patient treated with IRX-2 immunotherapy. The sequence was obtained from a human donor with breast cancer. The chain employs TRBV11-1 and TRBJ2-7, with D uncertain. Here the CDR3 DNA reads TGTGCCAGCAGCTTAGCCCGGTACTCCTACGAGCAGTACTTC. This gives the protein CASSLARYSYEQYF.